The 30 T cell receptor beta chains in this list originate from one sample, sequenced in a study of cytomegalovirus exposure and HLA in healthy donors. A multiplex PCR was run with 60 Vbeta primers and 13 Jbeta primers. The protocol was immunoSEQ multiplex PCR, while the TCRdb copy is restricted to in-frame clones and leaves out a portion. In the table there are more than 140,000 clones, approximately 79% of which are singletons. Sequenced sample: PBMCs. The receptors were gathered from a male donor in good health and CMV-seronegative.

This chain connects TRBV6-4 to TRBJ2-3; 11 bases agree with TRBD2. This CDR3 has 15 amino acids. Germline V gene sequence: CDR1 MRHNA, CDR2 SNTAGT. V shed 2 bases and J 5 bases; nucleotides not matched to a gene: 3. The CDR3: CASSDLAGGRDTQYF. The DNA for the CDR3 is TGTGCCAGCAGTGACCTAGCGGGAGGACGAGATACGCAGTATTTT.

The CDR3 sequence: CASSLRTRTSLHF. CDR3 DNA: TGTGCCAGCAGTCTCCGGACAAGAACGTCCCTCCACTTT. The rearrangement joins TRBV2 to TRBJ1-6; the D gene is possibly TRBD1 (5 bases). The CDR3 is 13 amino acids. The germline gives CDR1 SNHLY, CDR2 FYNNEI. Trimming took off 5 bases at V and 14 bases at J, with 16 bases between the two ends.

This chain links TRBV5-5 with TRBJ1-2; D might be TRBD1 (6 bases). Trimming stripped 2 bases from V and 1 base from J, with 12 bases between. Germline CDR1 is SGHKS and CDR2 is YYEKEE (reference sequence). The CDR3 has 15 amino acids. The CDR3 is CASSFSGALNYGYTF. The CDR3 nucleotides read TGTGCCAGCAGCTTTTCAGGGGCGCTTAACTATGGCTACACCTTC.

The V and J genes are TRBV11-2 and TRBJ1-2, with TRBD1 matching 8 bases. This CDR3 has 12 residues. Germline CDR1 reads SGHAT; CDR2 reads FQNNGV. V was pared by 5 bases and J by 6 bases, with 2 bases of the junction left unmatched. Here the CDR3 reads CASSGQGDGYTF. The CDR3, as DNA: TGTGCCAGCAGCGGACAGGGCGATGGCTACACCTTC.

This clone was picked up one time. The chain joins TRBV9 to TRBJ1-1; no firm D call. Trimming took 0 bases from V and 0 from J, leaving 6 bases between them. Germline V gene sequence: CDR1 SGDLS, CDR2 YYNGEE. The CDR3 is 14 residues long. The DNA for the CDR3 is TGTGCCAGCAGCGTAGGGGGAGTGAACACTGAAGCTTTCTTT. Amino acids: CASSVGGVNTEAFF. The whole variable domain, filled in from reference TRBV9 and TRBJ1-1, reads DSGVTQTPKHLITATGQRVTLRCSPRSGDLSVYWYQQSLDQGLQFLIQYYNGEERAKGNILERFSAQQFPDLHSELNLSSLELGDSALYFCASSVGGVNTEAFFGQGTRLTVV.

The chain employs TRBV25-1 and TRBJ1-4; D may be TRBD1 (5 bases). Germline CDR1 is MGHDK and CDR2 is SYGVNS. V gave up 3 bases and J gave up 11 bases, with 16 bases separating them. This CDR3 region has 14 residues. The CDR3 sequence is CASSEVEGVRKLFF. For the CDR3, the DNA is TGTGCCAGCAGTGAGGTAGAAGGGGTGAGGAAACTGTTTTTT.

V and J are TRBV4-1 and TRBJ2-2, with TRBD2 as a possible D gene (5 bases). V lost 4 bases and J lost 6, with 12 bases in between. CDR3 size: 14 residues. The V gene's germline CDR1 is MGHRA and CDR2 YSYEKL. The CDR3 DNA reads TGCGCCAGCAGCCGACACCGAGGGTCCGGGGAGCTGTTTTTT. Translated, it gives CASSRHRGSGELFF.

The CDR3 nucleotides are TGTGCCAGCAGCTTGGTGGGACAGGGTTACGAGCAGTACTTC. It specifies CASSLVGQGYEQYF. The V and J genes are TRBV5-4 and TRBJ2-7; 9 bases map to TRBD1. Trimming cost V 0 bases and J 4 bases; bases outside gene matches: 2. Germline V gene data show CDR1 as SGHNT and CDR2 as YYREEE (reference sequence). This CDR3 is 14 amino acids long.

The chain is built from TRBV27 and TRBJ2-1, with 7 bases that match TRBD2. Germline lookup yields CDR1 MNHEY and CDR2 SMNVEV (reference sequence). Trimming took 10 bases from V and 0 from J; bases not matched to a gene: 3. The CDR3 consists of 13 residues. The CDR3 protein is CATCGSSYNEQFF. Written as DNA, the CDR3 is TGTGCCACGTGCGGGAGCTCCTACAATGAGCAGTTCTTC.

This clone was detected a few times. The chain uses TRBV4-2 and TRBJ2-2; 11 bases are a match to TRBD1. CDR3 length: 15 residues. Germline lookup yields CDR1 LGHNA and CDR2 YNFKEQ. After removal of 8 bases from V and 5 bases from J, the junction contained 7 bases not matched to a gene. CDR3 DNA sequence: TGTGCCAGCGGCCCCCGGGACAGGGGGACCGGGGAGCTGTTTTTT. Protein: CASGPRDRGTGELFF.

V usage is TRBV29-1 and J usage is TRBJ2-4, with 11 bases aligning to TRBD2. Germline CDR1 reads SQVTM; CDR2 reads ANQGSEA. The CDR3 has 17 residues. The trim removed 7 bases at V and 2 bases at J, leaving 13 bases unmatched. In DNA, the CDR3 is TGCAGCGCCGAACTAGCGGGAGTATGGGGAACCAAAAACATTCAGTACTTC. Its translation is CSAELAGVWGTKNIQYF.

This sequence joins TRBV29-1 and TRBJ1-2, with D possibly being TRBD1 (5 bases). V was clipped by 6 bases and J by 7 bases, with 12 bases between them. The germline gives CDR1 SQVTM, CDR2 ANQGSEA. There are 11 residues in the CDR3. The CDR3 region has the DNA TGCAGCGTCACGGGGGGAGCTGGCTACACCTTC. It is translated as CSVTGGAGYTF.

The rearrangement joins TRBV10-2 to TRBJ2-1; D perhaps matches TRBD2 (5 bases). The CDR3 spans 15 residues. V dropped 3 bases and J dropped 4 bases, with 13 bases sitting between them. Germline V gene data show CDR1 as WSHSY and CDR2 as SAAADI. The CDR3 DNA follows: TGCGCCAGCAGTGAATTGGCGGGCCTTTACAATGAGCAGTTCTTC. It codes for CASSELAGLYNEQFF.

This clone showed up just a few times. The J gene is TRBJ1-5, the V gene TRBV6-5; tentative D call: TRBD1 (5 bases). Germline lookup yields CDR1 MNHEY and CDR2 SVGAGI. The CDR3 consists of 14 residues. V was cut by 7 bases and J by 5 bases, with 15 bases left in between. This CDR3 is CASTSRTSDQPQHF. The CDR3 coding sequence is TGTGCCAGCACTTCTCGGACAAGTGATCAGCCCCAGCATTTT.

The chain combines TRBV11-2 with TRBJ2-1, with TRBD2 identical over 10 bases. V shed 4 bases, J shed 3 bases, and the junction held 9 bases outside the gene matches. The CDR3 is made up of 17 amino acids. CDR1 is SGHAT and CDR2 is FQNNGV in the germline V gene. In DNA, the CDR3 is TGTGCCAGCAGCTCAGTACTACTAGCGGGGCTCTACAATGAGCAGTTCTTC. Amino acids: CASSSVLLAGLYNEQFF. The entire variable domain, with the rest obtained from reference TRBV11-2 and TRBJ2-1, is as follows: EAGVAQSPRYKIIEKRQSVAFWCNPISGHATLYWYQQILGQGPKLLIQFQNNGVVDDSQLPKDRFSAERLKGVDSTLKIQPAKLEDSAVYLCASSSVLLAGLYNEQFFGPGTRLTVL.

This clone was counted only a few times. The chain is built from TRBV7-6 and TRBJ2-7; 15 bases are a match to TRBD2. The germline gives CDR1 SGHVS, CDR2 FNYEAQ. With 3 bases clipped from V and 7 bases from J, the junction kept 10 bases outside the gene matches. The CDR3 runs 17 residues. The chain's CDR3 is CASSFAGTSGRRGEQYF. CDR3 in DNA: TGTGCCAGCAGCTTTGCCGGGACTAGCGGGAGGAGGGGAGAGCAGTACTTC.

The rearrangement uses TRBV7-3 and TRBJ1-3; TRBD1 matches at 8 bases. The V gene's germline CDR1 is SGHTA and CDR2 FQGTGA. This CDR3 is built from 14 residues. J gave up 4 bases and V 2 bases, and 1 base lay outside the gene matches. Written as DNA, the CDR3 is TGTGCCAGCAGCTTAGCAGGGGGCGGAAACACCATATATTTT. It is translated as CASSLAGGGNTIYF.

This clone was observed a handful of times. The chain recombines TRBV18 with TRBJ2-1; the match to TRBD2 covers 9 bases. V was pared by 5 bases and J by 2 bases, with 4 bases of the junction left unmatched. This CDR3 region has 15 residues. Germline assignment: CDR1 KGHSH and CDR2 LQKENI. CDR3 sequence: CASSLAGATYNEQFF. The CDR3 DNA sequence: TGTGCCAGCTCATTAGCGGGAGCCACCTACAATGAGCAGTTCTTC.

This rearrangement joins TRBV19 to TRBJ2-7, with D possibly being TRBD2 (6 bases). The CDR3 contains 15 residues. The V gene lost 3 bases and the J gene lost 6 bases, with 18 bases spanning the gap. In germline, CDR1 is LNHDA, CDR2 SQIVND (reference sequence). DNA for the CDR3: TGTGCCAGTAGTATGGCGCCGGGACTTTCACGCGAGCAGTACTTC. Protein product: CASSMAPGLSREQYF.

This clone was seen only once. The chain couples TRBV27 to TRBJ2-5; 7 nucleotides align to TRBD2. The CDR3 covers 14 residues. J lost 11 bases, V lost 5 bases, and 14 bases had no gene match. Germline loops: CDR1 MNHEY, CDR2 SMNVEV (reference sequence). The DNA for the CDR3 is TGTGCCAGCAGTGGGACGGCCCACGCGGGGGAGCAGTACTTC. Encoded protein: CASSGTAHAGEQYF.

The table lists this clone with a few counts. The J gene is TRBJ2-4, the V gene TRBV2; perhaps TRBD1 as D (5 bases). The CDR3 spans 15 residues. Trimming stripped 6 bases from V and 0 bases from J, with 12 bases between. The germline CDR1 and CDR2 sequences are SNHLY and FYNNEI. Here the CDR3 reads CASSDIQVAKNIQYF. CDR3 bases: TGTGCCAGCAGCGACATACAGGTAGCCAAAAACATTCAGTACTTC. Supplemented by reference TRBV2 and TRBJ2-4, the full variable domain reads EPEVTQTPSHQVTQMGQEVILRCVPISNHLYFYWYRQILGQKVEFLVSFYNNEISEKSEIFDDQFSVERPDGSNFTLKIRSTKLEDSAMYFCASSDIQVAKNIQYFGAGTRLSVL.

The chain is built from TRBV20-1 and TRBJ2-7; maybe TRBD1 (6 bases). Germline V gene lookup returns CDR1 DFQATT and CDR2 SNEGSKA (reference sequence). Trimming left V 3 bases short and J 7 bases short, with 10 bases between. The CDR3 runs 11 residues. The CDR3 here is CSASLDREQYF. In nucleotides, the CDR3 is TGCAGTGCTAGTCTAGACAGGGAGCAGTACTTC.

This chain connects TRBV9 to TRBJ1-5; the D is unclear. V was cut by 1 base and J by 0 bases, with 11 bases left in between. Germline V gene sequence: CDR1 SGDLS, CDR2 YYNGEE. This CDR3 contains 16 residues. The CDR3 DNA reads TGTGCCAGCAGCGTACCTCCCCGGTATAGCAATCAGCCCCAGCATTTT. Translation: CASSVPPRYSNQPQHF.

The chain joins TRBV11-3 to TRBJ1-1; D gene ambiguous. V dropped 1 base and J dropped 3 bases, with 9 bases sitting between them. Per germline, CDR1 SGHNT and CDR2 YENEEA. This CDR3 region has 14 residues. Here the CDR3 DNA reads TGTGCCAGCAGCTTAGGGCGGGTGGACACTGAAGCTTTCTTT. It encodes CASSLGRVDTEAFF.

The CDR3 sequence is CASSVATGGWSEQYF. In DNA, the CDR3 is TGTGCCAGCAGCGTAGCTACCGGGGGATGGAGCGAGCAGTACTTC. V usage is TRBV9 and J usage is TRBJ2-7, with TRBD2 as a possible D gene (6 bases). The length of the CDR3 is 15 residues. V was cut by 0 bases and J by 6 bases, with 16 bases left in between. The germline gives CDR1 SGDLS, CDR2 YYNGEE.

For this clone: The junction does not match germline at one end; this may be a read error. The gene calls are TRBV4-1 and TRBJ2-5; 10 nucleotides align to TRBD2. The CDR3 sequence is 15 residues long. Germline CDR1 MGHRA, CDR2 YSYEKL. The CDR3 sequence is CASSQVAGGQGTQYF. The CDR3, as DNA: TGCGCCAGCAGCCAAGTAGCGGGGGGCCAAGGGACCCAGTACTTC.

This clone has a single count. This rearrangement joins TRBV10-3 to TRBJ2-1, with TRBD2 matching over 11 bases. CDR1 and CDR2 from the germline V gene are ENHRY and SYGVKD. The CDR3 totals 18 residues. Unmatched junction bases numbered 12, after V lost 6 bases and J lost 2 bases. This chain's CDR3 is CAIRSLAGGTGAYNEQFF. CDR3 coding DNA: TGTGCCATCAGAAGTCTAGCGGGGGGTACCGGGGCCTACAATGAGCAGTTCTTC.

V is TRBV30 and J is TRBJ2-3; 7 bases are a match to TRBD1. Trimming at V came to 3 bases and at J to 4 bases, leaving 1 base not matched to a gene. Germline values: CDR1 GTSNPN, CDR2 SVGIG (reference sequence). This CDR3 contains 12 residues. As DNA, the CDR3 is TGTGCCTGGAGACAGGGGCCAGATACGCAGTATTTT. This gives the protein CAWRQGPDTQYF.

The V call is TRBV30, the J call TRBJ2-3; 7 positions agree with TRBD2. The J segment lost 4 bases and the V segment lost 3 bases, leaving 7 bases of the junction unmatched. The CDR3 covers 14 residues. Germline assignment: CDR1 GTSNPN and CDR2 SVGIG (reference sequence). DNA for the CDR3: TGTGCCTGGAGAAGCCAGCGGGGCGCAGATACGCAGTATTTT. Protein sequence: CAWRSQRGADTQYF.

The genes are TRBV2 and TRBJ2-1, with D possibly matching TRBD2 (6 bases). The V gene lost 6 bases and the J gene lost 16 bases, with 16 bases spanning the gap. Germline V gene lookup returns CDR1 SNHLY and CDR2 FYNNEI. CDR3 length equals 11 residues. CDR3 loop: CASRPDSGVFF. The CDR3 DNA sequence: TGTGCCAGCAGGCCCGACTCGGGGGTTTTCTTC.